This T cell receptor beta chain was identified in a study of cytomegalovirus exposure and HLA in healthy donors. Vbeta (60) and Jbeta (13) primers were used in the PCR. Profiling relied on immunoSEQ multiplex PCR, and the TCRdb table lists in-frame clones only, not all of them. The sample has fewer than 150,000 clones; 65% to 80% are singletons. Germline values: CDR1 LNHDA, CDR2 SQIVND (reference sequence). This CDR3 is 16 amino acids long. The junction had 11 bases not matched to a gene; V was cut back by 4 bases and J by 7 bases. On this clone itself: The antigen remains undetermined.

Study-wide points: A later analysis associated 16,000 or so TCR beta sequences with HLA alleles at a 0.05 false discovery rate. TCR beta chain V- and J-gene trimming was linked, in a later analysis, to a missense variant in DCLRE1C. A list of 150 to 200 TCR beta chains associated with cytomegalovirus was given.

The V call is TRBV19, the J call TRBJ1-2; 11 nucleotides match TRBD1. Sequences were obtained from PBMCs. This TCR came from a woman aged 35 to 49 in good health and CMV-seropositive. CDR3 sequence reads: CASSTWTGGAGRGYTF. The CDR3 bases are TGTGCCAGTAGTACTTGGACAGGGGGCGCGGGACGTGGCTACACCTTC.